These 17 T cell receptor beta chains originate from one sample sequenced in a study of blood T cell repertoires in COVID-19. Clones were read by immunoSEQ multiplex PCR, and TCRdb kept only the in-frame ones, dropping some. The sample lists about 250,000 clones, roughly 80% occurring once. The sample was peripheral blood. All receptors derive from a man at least 80 years old with acute or convalescent COVID-19.

V gene TRBV4-1 combines with J gene TRBJ2-7; perhaps TRBD2 as D (5 bases). Germline V CDR1 and CDR2: MGHRA, YSYEKL. This CDR3 is built from 16 residues. Trimming removed 1 base from V and 2 bases from J, with 15 bases in between. The CDR3 DNA reads as TGCGCCAGCAGCCAAGCCCCCCAGCGGCCCCCCTACGAGCAGTACTTC. It is translated as CASSQAPQRPPYEQYF.

This clone appeared a single time. The chain couples TRBV19 to TRBJ1-5; D may be TRBD1 (5 bases). Germline values: CDR1 LNHDA, CDR2 SQIVND (reference sequence). The V and J ends lost 3 bases and 3 bases respectively, with 12 bases between them. This CDR3 comprises 15 residues. The chain's CDR3 is CASSIREGPNQPQHF. The CDR3 DNA follows: TGTGCCAGTAGTATCAGGGAGGGTCCCAATCAGCCCCAGCATTTT.

Only one count was recorded for this clone. The V and J genes are TRBV28 and TRBJ1-2; 7 nucleotides align to TRBD1. Germline loops: CDR1 MDHEN, CDR2 SYDVKM. Trimming at V came to 8 bases and at J to 6 bases, leaving 15 bases not matched to a gene. This CDR3 is built from 15 residues. The CDR3 bases are TGTGCCAGCGGGGCAGGGGGTCTAGTTCCCCATGGCTACACCTTC. Translating it yields CASGAGGLVPHGYTF.

In its sample, this clone was seen a few times. The rearrangement links TRBV7-8 to TRBJ1-3; weak D call: TRBD1 (5 bases). CDR1 and CDR2 (germline): SGHVS, FQNEAQ. With 1 base removed from V and 4 bases from J, the gap between germline ends came to 8 bases. The CDR3 runs 14 residues. DNA of the CDR3: TGTGCCAGCAGCTTAGTGCAGGGAGGAAACACCATATATTTT. Translation gives CASSLVQGGNTIYF.

The chain has TRBV2 and TRBJ2-1; TRBD2 aligns across 12 bases. Unmatched junction bases numbered 9, after V lost 1 base and J lost 8 bases. CDR3 length: 17 residues. CDR1 and CDR2 from the germline V gene are SNHLY and FYNNEI. CDR3 loop: CASSEGLAGGLWDEQFF. DNA for the CDR3: TGTGCCAGCAGTGAAGGGCTAGCGGGGGGGTTATGGGATGAGCAGTTCTTC.

The chain is built from TRBV10-3 and TRBJ2-7; 11 bases line up with TRBD1. V was clipped by 7 bases and J by 5 bases; unmatched bases: 16. The CDR3 runs 17 residues. Germline V gene data show CDR1 as ENHRY and CDR2 as SYGVKD. The CDR3 bases are TGTGCCATCACCAGAAAAAGAGGGACAGGGGGAAGCGACGAGCAGTACTTC. This sequence encodes CAITRKRGTGGSDEQYF.

This clone appeared a single time. The chain uses TRBV19 and TRBJ1-5; 11 nucleotides agree with TRBD1. The ends lost 5 bases at V and 1 base at J; junction bases unmatched: 4. CDR1 and CDR2 (germline): LNHDA, SQIVND (reference sequence). The CDR3 sequence is 16 residues long. CDR3 DNA sequence: TGTGCCAGTAGTCCCTGGACAGGGGGCAGCAATCAGCCCCAGCATTTT. It encodes CASSPWTGGSNQPQHF.

The chain has TRBV5-6 and TRBJ2-6, with D possibly being TRBD2 (5 bases). Germline CDR1 SGHDT, CDR2 YYEEEE. V lost 1 base to trimming and J lost 3 bases, with 11 bases between them. The CDR3 is 16 amino acids. The CDR3: CASSLFVGGGANVLTF. CDR3 coding DNA: TGTGCCAGCAGCTTGTTTGTTGGAGGTGGGGCCAACGTCCTGACTTTC.

This chain uses TRBV24-1 with TRBJ2-1; TRBD1 aligns across 9 bases. Germline V lookup: CDR1 KGHDR, CDR2 SFDVKD. The CDR3 consists of 18 residues. V gave up 0 bases and J gave up 6 bases; unmatched junction bases: 11. The CDR3 protein is CATSDLPGQGKRSNEQFF. The CDR3 DNA sequence: TGTGCCACCAGTGATTTGCCGGGACAGGGAAAACGGAGCAATGAGCAGTTCTTC.

This clone has only one observation. The CDR3 coding sequence is TGTGCCAGCAGCCTGCGGGGACTAGCGGCGGGAGTACGTAGCACAGATACGCAGTATTTT. Protein product: CASSLRGLAAGVRSTDTQYF. The chain carries TRBV9 and TRBJ2-3, with 11 bases lining up with TRBD2. J was trimmed by 0 bases and V by 4 bases; bases with no gene match: 16. This CDR3 has 20 residues. Germline CDR1 SGDLS, CDR2 YYNGEE. Variable domain in full (rest from reference TRBV9 and TRBJ2-3): DSGVTQTPKHLITATGQRVTLRCSPRSGDLSVYWYQQSLDQGLQFLIQYYNGEERAKGNILERFSAQQFPDLHSELNLSSLELGDSALYFCASSLRGLAAGVRSTDTQYFGPGTRLTVL.

The CDR3 region has the DNA TGCGCCAGCAGCTTGGGGCAGGATATTTACGGCGGGGAGCTGTTTTTT. Its protein product is CASSLGQDIYGGELFF. The chain uses TRBV5-1 and TRBJ2-2; D is unresolved. V lost 0 bases, J lost 7 bases, and 16 bases lay in between. Germline CDR1 reads SGHRS; CDR2 reads YFSETQ. The CDR3 totals 16 residues. Using reference TRBV5-1 and TRBJ2-2 for the parts outside the CDR3, the full variable domain is KAGVTQTPRYLIKTRGQQVTLSCSPISGHRSVSWYQQTPGQGLQFLFEYFSETQRNKGNFPGRFSGRQFSNSRSEMNVSTLELGDSALYLCASSLGQDIYGGELFFGEGSRLTVL.

The chain couples TRBV2 to TRBJ2-5, with D possibly TRBD1 on 6 matching bases. The V gene's germline CDR1 is SNHLY and CDR2 FYNNEI. V was shortened by 8 bases and J by 1 base, with 8 bases between the two germline ends. The CDR3 has 12 residues. CDR3 sequence: CASGQFQETQYF. The CDR3 DNA reads TGTGCCAGCGGACAGTTCCAAGAGACCCAGTACTTC.

This chain uses TRBV19 with TRBJ1-6; D may be TRBD1 (6 bases). The germline CDR1 and CDR2 sequences are LNHDA and SQIVND (reference sequence). V lost 1 base to trimming and J lost 10 bases, with 20 bases between them. The CDR3 consists of 17 residues. CDR3 bases: TGTGCCAGTAGTATAGTATTGGCGCAGGGGTTATTCTCACCCCTCCACTTT. Its translation is CASSIVLAQGLFSPLHF.

This clone appeared once. This chain links TRBV10-1 with TRBJ2-6; D ambiguous. Trimming stripped 1 base from V and 0 bases from J, with 4 bases between. CDR3 length: 15 amino acids. The germline CDR1 and CDR2 sequences are WNHNN and SYGVQD (reference sequence). CDR3 bases: TGCGCCAGCAGTGAGTTCCGCTCTGGGGCCAACGTCCTGACTTTC. Protein: CASSEFRSGANVLTF.

This chain connects TRBV7-9 to TRBJ1-3, with D possibly matching TRBD1 (6 bases). This CDR3 is 14 amino acids long. In germline, CDR1 is SEHNR, CDR2 FQNEAQ (reference sequence). V lost 5 bases and J 3 bases, leaving 11 bases between the germline ends. CDR3 sequence reads: CASSINRDGNTIYF. The CDR3 region has the DNA TGTGCCAGCAGCATCAACAGGGATGGAAACACCATATATTTT.

This chain uses TRBV30 with TRBJ1-6, with 10 bases lining up with TRBD1. Germline V gene lookup returns CDR1 GTSNPN and CDR2 SVGIG (reference sequence). V lost 0 bases and J lost 5; bases outside the gene matches: 7. There are 17 residues in the CDR3. CDR3 sequence: CAWSVRDRGRDNSPLHF. CDR3 in DNA: TGTGCCTGGAGTGTACGAGACAGGGGGCGGGATAATTCACCCCTCCACTTT.

This rearrangement joins TRBV14 to TRBJ1-1; D gene unclear. Germline lookup yields CDR1 SGHDN and CDR2 FVKESK. CDR3 length: 14 residues. Trimming pared 4 bases from V and 2 bases from J, leaving 11 bases between. CDR3 bases: TGTGCCAGCAGCCTGTATGGAGCTAACACTGAAGCTTTCTTT. Its translation: CASSLYGANTEAFF.